This T cell receptor beta chain was sequenced for a study of blood T cell repertoires in COVID-19. Study overall: The United States, Italy and Spain supplied acute and convalescent COVID-19 samples. In each case, the material was cDNA or gDNA derived from T cells, B-cell-depleted T cells, or PBMCs.

The CDR3 has 12 amino acids. J lost 5 bases, V lost 8 bases, and 5 bases had no gene match. Germline-derived CDR1 and CDR2 are SQVTM and ANQGSEA. This clone was seen a single time. In the original processing: Cell counts per sample came from amplifying reference gene primers. The protocol was immunoSEQ multiplex PCR, while the TCRdb copy is restricted to in-frame clones and leaves out a portion. V and J calls and clone size follow that table, whereas D and trimming were derived from the DNA. The repertoire holds 60,000 to 70,000 clones, 70% to 85% seen once, with more than 40% in the top ten. This clonotype was obtained from a human donor in a cohort sampled during active COVID-19. The chain is built from TRBV29-1 and TRBJ1-1, with 10 bases fitting TRBD1. Material: peripheral blood. Here the CDR3 DNA reads TGCAGCATCGACAGGGGGCGTACTGAAGCTTTCTTT. Protein sequence: CSIDRGRTEAFF.